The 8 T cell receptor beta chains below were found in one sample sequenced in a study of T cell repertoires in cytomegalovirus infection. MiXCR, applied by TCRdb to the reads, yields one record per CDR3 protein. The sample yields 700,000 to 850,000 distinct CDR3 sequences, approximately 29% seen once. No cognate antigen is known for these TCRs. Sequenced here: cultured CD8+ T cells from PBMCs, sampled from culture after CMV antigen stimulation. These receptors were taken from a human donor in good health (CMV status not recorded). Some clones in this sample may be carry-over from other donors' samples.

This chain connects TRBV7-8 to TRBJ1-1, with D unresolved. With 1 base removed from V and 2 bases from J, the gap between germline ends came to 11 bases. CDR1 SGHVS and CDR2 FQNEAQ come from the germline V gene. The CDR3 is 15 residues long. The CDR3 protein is CASSLVGSRNTEAFF. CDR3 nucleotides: TGTGCCAGCAGCTTAGTGGGCAGCAGAAACACTGAAGCTTTCTTT.

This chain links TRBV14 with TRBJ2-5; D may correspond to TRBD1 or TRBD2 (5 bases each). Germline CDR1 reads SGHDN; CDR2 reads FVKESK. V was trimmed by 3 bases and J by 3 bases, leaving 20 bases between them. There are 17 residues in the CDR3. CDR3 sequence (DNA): TGTGCCAGCAGCCAGTTGGATCTGGGGGTACCTGAAGAGACCCAGTACTTC. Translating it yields CASSQLDLGVPEETQYF.

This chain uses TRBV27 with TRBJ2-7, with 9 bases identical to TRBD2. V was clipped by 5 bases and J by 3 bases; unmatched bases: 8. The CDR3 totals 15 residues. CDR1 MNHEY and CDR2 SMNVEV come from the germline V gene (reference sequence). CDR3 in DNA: TGTGCCAGCAGTCCTTTAGCGGGGGAACACTACGAGCAGTACTTC. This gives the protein CASSPLAGEHYEQYF.

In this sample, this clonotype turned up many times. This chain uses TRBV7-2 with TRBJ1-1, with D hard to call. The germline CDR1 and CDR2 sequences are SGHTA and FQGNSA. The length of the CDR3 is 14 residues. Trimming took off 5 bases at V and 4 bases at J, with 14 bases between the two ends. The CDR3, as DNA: TGTGCCAGCAGCCACCCGGGAGGCATCACTGAAGCTTTCTTT. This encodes CASSHPGGITEAFF.

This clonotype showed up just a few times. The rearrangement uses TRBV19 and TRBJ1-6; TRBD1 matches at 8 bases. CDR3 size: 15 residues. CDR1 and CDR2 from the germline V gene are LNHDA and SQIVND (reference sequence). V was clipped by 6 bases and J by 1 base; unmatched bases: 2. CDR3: CASSRTGSYNSPLHF. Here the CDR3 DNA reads TGTGCCAGTAGCCGGACAGGGTCCTATAATTCACCCCTCCACTTT.

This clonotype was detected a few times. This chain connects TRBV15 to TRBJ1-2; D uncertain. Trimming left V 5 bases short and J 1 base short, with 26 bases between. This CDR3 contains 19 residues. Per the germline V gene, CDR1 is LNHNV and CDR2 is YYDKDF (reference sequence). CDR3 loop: CATSPTGGPHRMNNYGYTF. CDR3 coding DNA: TGTGCCACCAGCCCCACGGGAGGCCCACACAGAATGAATAACTATGGCTACACCTTC.

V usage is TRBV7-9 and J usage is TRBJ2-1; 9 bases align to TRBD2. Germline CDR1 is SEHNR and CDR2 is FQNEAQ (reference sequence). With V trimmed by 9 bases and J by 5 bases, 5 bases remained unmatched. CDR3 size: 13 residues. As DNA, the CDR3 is TGTGCCAGTGGAAGCGGGGGGAACAATGAGCAGTTCTTC. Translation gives CASGSGGNNEQFF. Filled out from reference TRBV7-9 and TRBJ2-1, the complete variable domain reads DTGVSQNPRHKITKRGQNVTFRCDPISEHNRLYWYRQTLGQGPEFLTYFQNEAQLEKSRLLSDRFSAERPKGSFSTLEIQRTEQGDSAMYLCASGSGGNNEQFFGPGTRLTVL.

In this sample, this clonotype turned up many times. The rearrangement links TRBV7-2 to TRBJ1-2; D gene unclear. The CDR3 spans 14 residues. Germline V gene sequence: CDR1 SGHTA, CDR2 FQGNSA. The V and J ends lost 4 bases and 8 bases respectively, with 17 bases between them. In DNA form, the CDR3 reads TGTGCCAGCAGCTCTTATGGACCAGAGAGGGGCTACACCTTC. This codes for CASSSYGPERGYTF. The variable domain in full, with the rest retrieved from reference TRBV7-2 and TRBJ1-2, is GAGVSQSPSNKVTEKGKDVELRCDPISGHTALYWYRQSLGQGLEFLIYFQGNSAPDKSGLPSDRFSAERTGGSVSTLTIQRTQQEDSAVYLCASSSYGPERGYTFGSGTRLTVV.